The clone carrying this T cell receptor beta chain was counted only a few times. Antigen: not known. Germline and junction disagree at one end, which may indicate a read error. Nobody among the patients had been given any treatment before thyroid surgery. Per the study methods: The study built a papillary thyroid cancer distant-metastasis classifier from CDR3 differences across clinicopathological groups. TCRdb re-called clones from the PCR reads using MiXCR. None of the V and J calls come from the authors' own analysis; TCRdb made them. The data contain about 4,300 clones, roughly 22% of them singletons. Looked up from germline, CDR1 is MNHNS and CDR2 is SASEGT. The CDR3 contains 14 residues. The sample originates from a study of metastatic and nonmetastatic thyroid tumors. About the study: For malignant and benign thyroid patients, tumor or nodule tissue and blood were the sources whose repertoires were compared.

The study, taken as a whole, reports: In both blood and tumor samples, TCR beta diversity was reported significantly higher for malignant than benign nodules.

The clonotype was recovered from a female donor with papillary thyroid cancer or a benign thyroid nodule (not recorded which). Some clones in this sample may be carry-over from other donors' samples. Material: tumor tissue. This chain connects TRBV6-1 to TRBJ1-2; no clear D gene. CDR3 coding DNA: TGCCCCTCCTTTGAGCTATTAGGCAGGTACGGCTACACCTTC. Its protein product is CPSFELLGRYGYTF.